This entry lists 5 T cell receptor beta chains sequenced from one sample in a study of technical replicates of blood from a handful of donors (dated by TCRdb to about 2017). The library was produced with the immunoSEQ multiplex PCR assay. TCRdb's version of the immuneACCESS table is confined to in-frame rearrangements and falls short of the full clone set. An unresolved V gene accounts for under half of the shortfall where checked; the remainder is of unknown origin. The sample contains 65,000 to 90,000 clones, roughly 93% of them found a single time. The ten largest make up approximately 0.25% of the sample. Specimen: T cells isolated from PBMCs. The receptors were sampled from a human donor in good health.

V gene TRBV10-1 combines with J gene TRBJ2-5; 7 bases line up with TRBD1. Trimming removed 6 bases from V and 1 base from J; junction bases left unmatched: 5. Germline assignment: CDR1 WNHNN and CDR2 SYGVQD (reference sequence). CDR3 length equals 14 residues. As DNA, the CDR3 is TGCGCCAGCAGCTCGGGACAGTTCCAAGAGACCCAGTACTTC. This codes for CASSSGQFQETQYF.

This chain connects TRBV5-1 to TRBJ2-3, with D maybe TRBD2 (5 bases). The V and J ends lost 0 bases and 5 bases respectively, with 10 bases between them. This CDR3 is built from 14 residues. Per germline, CDR1 SGHRS and CDR2 YFSETQ. The DNA of the CDR3 is TGCGCCAGCAGCTTGGTGGGAGACGGAGATACGCAGTATTTT. Its protein product is CASSLVGDGDTQYF. Full variable domain (rest looked up from reference TRBV5-1 and TRBJ2-3): KAGVTQTPRYLIKTRGQQVTLSCSPISGHRSVSWYQQTPGQGLQFLFEYFSETQRNKGNFPGRFSGRQFSNSRSEMNVSTLELGDSALYLCASSLVGDGDTQYFGPGTRLTVL.

The V and J genes are TRBV5-5 and TRBJ1-2, with 8 bases lining up with TRBD1. Germline trimming cut 5 bases from V and 7 bases from J; bases unmatched to any gene: 4. Germline V gene sequence: CDR1 SGHKS, CDR2 YYEKEE (reference sequence). The CDR3 contains 12 residues. For the CDR3, the DNA is TGTGCCAGCAGGGACAGGGTCGGTGGCTACACCTTC. This translates into CASRDRVGGYTF.

V is TRBV5-4 and J is TRBJ2-1, with 7 bases lining up with TRBD1. Germline loops: CDR1 SGHNT, CDR2 YYREEE (reference sequence). Trimming at V came to 7 bases and at J to 3 bases, leaving 10 bases not matched to a gene. CDR3 length equals 15 residues. The CDR3 region is CASSETGDSYNEQFF. CDR3 coding DNA: TGTGCCAGCTCTGAAACAGGGGACAGCTACAATGAGCAGTTCTTC.

The J gene is TRBJ2-1, the V gene TRBV30; D not certain. CDR3 length equals 11 residues. Germline V gene sequence: CDR1 GTSNPN, CDR2 SVGIG (reference sequence). V was cut by 1 base and J by 12 bases, with 10 bases left in between. For the CDR3, the DNA is TGTGCCTGGAGTGGGAGCGCCCGGCAGTTCTTC. As protein: CAWSGSARQFF. The full variable domain, with the rest looked up from reference TRBV30 and TRBJ2-1, is SQTIHQWPATLVQPVGSPLSLECTVEGTSNPNLYWYRQAAGRGLQLLFYSVGIGQISSEVPQNLSASRPQDRQFILSSKKLLLSDSGFYLCAWSGSARQFFGPGTRLTVL.